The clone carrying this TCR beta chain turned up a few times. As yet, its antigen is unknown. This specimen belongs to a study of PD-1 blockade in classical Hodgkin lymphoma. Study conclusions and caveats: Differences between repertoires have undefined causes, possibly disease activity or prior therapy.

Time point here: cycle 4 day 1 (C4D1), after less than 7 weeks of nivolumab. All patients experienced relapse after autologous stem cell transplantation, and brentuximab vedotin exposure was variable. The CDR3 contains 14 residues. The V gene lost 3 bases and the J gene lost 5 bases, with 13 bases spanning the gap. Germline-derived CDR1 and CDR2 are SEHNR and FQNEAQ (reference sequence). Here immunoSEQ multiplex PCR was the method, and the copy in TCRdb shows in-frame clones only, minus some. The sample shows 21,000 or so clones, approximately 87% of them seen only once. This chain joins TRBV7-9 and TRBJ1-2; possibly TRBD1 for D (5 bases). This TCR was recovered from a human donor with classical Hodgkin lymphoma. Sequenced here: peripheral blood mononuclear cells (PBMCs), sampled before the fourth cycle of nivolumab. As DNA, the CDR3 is TGTGCCAGCAGCTTCGGGGCAGGCAAATATGGCTACACCTTC. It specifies CASSFGAGKYGYTF.